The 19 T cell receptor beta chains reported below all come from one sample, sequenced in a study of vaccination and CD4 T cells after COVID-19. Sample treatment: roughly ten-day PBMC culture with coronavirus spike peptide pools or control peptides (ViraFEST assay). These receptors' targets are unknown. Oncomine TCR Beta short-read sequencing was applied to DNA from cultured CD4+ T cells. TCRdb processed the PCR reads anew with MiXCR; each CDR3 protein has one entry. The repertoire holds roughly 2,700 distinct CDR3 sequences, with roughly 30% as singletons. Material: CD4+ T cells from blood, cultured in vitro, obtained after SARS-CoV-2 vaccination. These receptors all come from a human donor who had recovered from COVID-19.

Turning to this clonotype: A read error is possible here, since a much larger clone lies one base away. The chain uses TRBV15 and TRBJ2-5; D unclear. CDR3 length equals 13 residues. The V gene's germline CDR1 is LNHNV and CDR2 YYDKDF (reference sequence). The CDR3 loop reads CATSRDPSEIQYF. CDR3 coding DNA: TGTGCCACCAGCAGAGATCCCTCAGAGATCCAGTACTTC.

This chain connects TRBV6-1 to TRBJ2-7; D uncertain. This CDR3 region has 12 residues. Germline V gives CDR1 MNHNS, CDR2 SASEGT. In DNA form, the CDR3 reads TGTGGCAGAACTAACGCGACCTACGAGCAGTACTTC. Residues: CGRTNATYEQYF.

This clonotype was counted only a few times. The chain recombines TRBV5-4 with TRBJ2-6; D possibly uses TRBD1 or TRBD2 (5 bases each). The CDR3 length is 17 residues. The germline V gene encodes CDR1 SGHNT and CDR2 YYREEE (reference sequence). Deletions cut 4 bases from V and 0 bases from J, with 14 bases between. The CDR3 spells CASSRGPSPSGANVLTF. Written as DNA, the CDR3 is TGTGCCAGCAGCCGGGGCCCTTCGCCCTCTGGGGCCAACGTCCTGACTTTC.

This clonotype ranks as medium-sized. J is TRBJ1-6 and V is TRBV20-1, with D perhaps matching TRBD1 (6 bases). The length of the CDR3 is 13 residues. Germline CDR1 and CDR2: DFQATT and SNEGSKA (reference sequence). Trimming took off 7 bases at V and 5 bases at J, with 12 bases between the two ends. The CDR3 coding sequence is TGCAGTGGGACAGAGGGTCATAATTCACCCCTCCACTTT. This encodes CSGTEGHNSPLHF.

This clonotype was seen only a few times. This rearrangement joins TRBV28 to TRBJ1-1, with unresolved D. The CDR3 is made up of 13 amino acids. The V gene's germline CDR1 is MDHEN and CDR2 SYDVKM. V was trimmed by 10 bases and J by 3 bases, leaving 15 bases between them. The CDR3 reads CATRAQIDTEAFF. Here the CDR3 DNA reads TGTGCCACCCGGGCGCAGATCGACACTGAAGCTTTCTTT.

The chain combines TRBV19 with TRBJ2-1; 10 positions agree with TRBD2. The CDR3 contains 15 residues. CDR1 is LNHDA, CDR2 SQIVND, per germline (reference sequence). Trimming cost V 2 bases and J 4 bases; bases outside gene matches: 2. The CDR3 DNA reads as TGTGCCAGTAGTATACAACTAGCGGGGTACAATGAGCAGTTCTTC. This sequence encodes CASSIQLAGYNEQFF.

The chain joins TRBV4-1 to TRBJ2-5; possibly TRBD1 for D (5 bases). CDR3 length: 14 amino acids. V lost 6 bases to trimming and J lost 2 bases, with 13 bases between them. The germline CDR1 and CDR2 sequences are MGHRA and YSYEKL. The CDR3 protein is CASSYSTDQETQYF. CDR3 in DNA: TGCGCCAGCAGTTATTCGACAGATCAAGAGACCCAGTACTTC.

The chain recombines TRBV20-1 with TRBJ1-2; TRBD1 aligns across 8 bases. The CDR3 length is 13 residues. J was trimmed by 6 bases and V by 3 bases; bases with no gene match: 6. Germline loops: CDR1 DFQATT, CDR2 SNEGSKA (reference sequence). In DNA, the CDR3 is TGCAGTGCTAGCTTCGGGACAGGACATGGCTACACCTTC. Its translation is CSASFGTGHGYTF.

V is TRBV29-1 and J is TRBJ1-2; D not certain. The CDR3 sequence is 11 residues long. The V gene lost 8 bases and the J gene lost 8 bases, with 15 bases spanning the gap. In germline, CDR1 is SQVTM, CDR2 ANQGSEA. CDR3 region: CSSSVGYGYTF. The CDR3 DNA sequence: TGCAGCTCGTCCGTTGGGTACGGCTACACCTTC.

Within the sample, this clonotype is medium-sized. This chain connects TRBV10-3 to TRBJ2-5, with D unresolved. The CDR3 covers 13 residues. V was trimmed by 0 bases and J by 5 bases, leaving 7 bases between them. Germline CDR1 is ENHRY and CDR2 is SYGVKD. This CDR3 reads CAISESNRETQYF. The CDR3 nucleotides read TGTGCCATCAGTGAGTCGAATAGGGAGACCCAGTACTTC.

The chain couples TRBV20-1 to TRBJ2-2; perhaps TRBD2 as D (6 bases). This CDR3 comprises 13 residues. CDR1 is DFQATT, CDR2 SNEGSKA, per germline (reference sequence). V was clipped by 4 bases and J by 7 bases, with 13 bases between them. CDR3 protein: CSANGEADGELFF. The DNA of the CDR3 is TGCAGTGCTAACGGGGAGGCGGACGGGGAGCTGTTTTTT.

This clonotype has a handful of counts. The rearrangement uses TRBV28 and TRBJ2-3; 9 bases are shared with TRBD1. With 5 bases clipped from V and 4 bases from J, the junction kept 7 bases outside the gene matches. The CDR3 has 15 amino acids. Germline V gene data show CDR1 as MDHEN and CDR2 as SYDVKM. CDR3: CASSPGQGFADTQYF. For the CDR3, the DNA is TGTGCCAGCAGTCCCGGACAGGGGTTCGCAGATACGCAGTATTTT.

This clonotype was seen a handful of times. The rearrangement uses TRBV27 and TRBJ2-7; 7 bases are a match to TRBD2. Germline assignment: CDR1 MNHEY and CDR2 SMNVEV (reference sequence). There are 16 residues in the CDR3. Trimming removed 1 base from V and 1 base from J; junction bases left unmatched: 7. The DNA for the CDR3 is TGTGCCAGCAGTTTATGGGGCGGGGGAGAGTCCTACGAGCAGTACTTC. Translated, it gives CASSLWGGGESYEQYF.

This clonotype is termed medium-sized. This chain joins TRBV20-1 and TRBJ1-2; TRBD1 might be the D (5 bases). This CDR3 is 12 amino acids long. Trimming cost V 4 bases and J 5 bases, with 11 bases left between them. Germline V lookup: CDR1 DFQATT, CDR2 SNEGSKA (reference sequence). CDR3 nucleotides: TGCAGTGCTACTCTCGACAGATATGGCTACACCTTC. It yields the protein CSATLDRYGYTF.

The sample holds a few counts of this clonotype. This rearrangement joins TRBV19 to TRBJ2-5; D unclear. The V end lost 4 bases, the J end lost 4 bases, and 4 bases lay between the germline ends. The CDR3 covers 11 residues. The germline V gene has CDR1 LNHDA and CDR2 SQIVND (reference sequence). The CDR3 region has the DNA TGTGCCAGTAGTAGTTTAGAGACCCAGTACTTC. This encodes CASSSLETQYF.

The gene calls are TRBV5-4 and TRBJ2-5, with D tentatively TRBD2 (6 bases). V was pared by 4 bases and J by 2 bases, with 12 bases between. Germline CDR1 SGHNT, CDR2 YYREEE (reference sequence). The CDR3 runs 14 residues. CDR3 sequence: CASSRRGLQETQYF. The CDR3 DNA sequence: TGTGCCAGCAGCCGGCGGGGACTTCAAGAGACCCAGTACTTC.

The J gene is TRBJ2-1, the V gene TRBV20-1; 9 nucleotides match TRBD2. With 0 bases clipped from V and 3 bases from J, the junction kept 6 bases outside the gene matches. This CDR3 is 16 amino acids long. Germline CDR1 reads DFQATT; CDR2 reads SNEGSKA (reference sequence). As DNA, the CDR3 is TGCAGTGCTAGAGATGGGGCTAGCGGGGTCTACAATGAGCAGTTCTTC. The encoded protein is CSARDGASGVYNEQFF.

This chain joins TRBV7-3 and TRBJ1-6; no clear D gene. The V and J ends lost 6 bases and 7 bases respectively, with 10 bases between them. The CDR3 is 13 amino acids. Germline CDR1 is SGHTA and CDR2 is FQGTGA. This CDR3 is CASSRILNSPLHF. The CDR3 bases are TGTGCCAGCAGTCGAATCCTGAATTCACCCCTCCACTTT. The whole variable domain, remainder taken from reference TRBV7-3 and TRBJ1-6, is GAGVSQTPSNKVTEKGKYVELRCDPISGHTALYWYRQSLGQGPEFLIYFQGTGAADDSGLPNDRFFAVRPEGSVSTLKIQRTERGDSAVYLCASSRILNSPLHFGNGTRLTVT.

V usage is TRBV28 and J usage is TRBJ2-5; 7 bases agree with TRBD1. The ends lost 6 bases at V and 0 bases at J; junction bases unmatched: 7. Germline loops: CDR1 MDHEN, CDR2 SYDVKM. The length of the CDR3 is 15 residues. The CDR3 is CASSPPTGNQETQYF. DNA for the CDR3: TGTGCCAGCAGCCCCCCGACAGGGAACCAAGAGACCCAGTACTTC.